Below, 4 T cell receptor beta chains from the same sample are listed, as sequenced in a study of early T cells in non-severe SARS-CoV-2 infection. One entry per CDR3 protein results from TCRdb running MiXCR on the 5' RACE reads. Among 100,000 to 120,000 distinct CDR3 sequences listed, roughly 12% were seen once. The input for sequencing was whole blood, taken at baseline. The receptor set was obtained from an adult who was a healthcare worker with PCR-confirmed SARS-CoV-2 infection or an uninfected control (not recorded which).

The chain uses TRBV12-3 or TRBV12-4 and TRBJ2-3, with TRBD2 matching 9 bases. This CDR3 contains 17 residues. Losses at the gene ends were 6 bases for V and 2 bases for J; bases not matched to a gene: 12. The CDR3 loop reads CASRFSPGLAFTDTQYF. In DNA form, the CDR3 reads TGTGCCAGCAGATTCTCACCGGGACTAGCTTTCACAGATACGCAGTATTTT.

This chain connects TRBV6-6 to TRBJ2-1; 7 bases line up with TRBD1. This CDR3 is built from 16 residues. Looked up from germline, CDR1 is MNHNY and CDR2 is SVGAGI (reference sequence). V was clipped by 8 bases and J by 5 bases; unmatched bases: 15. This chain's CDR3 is CASAPWAGTVNNEQFF. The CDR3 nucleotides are TGTGCCAGCGCCCCATGGGCCGGGACAGTAAACAATGAGCAGTTCTTC.

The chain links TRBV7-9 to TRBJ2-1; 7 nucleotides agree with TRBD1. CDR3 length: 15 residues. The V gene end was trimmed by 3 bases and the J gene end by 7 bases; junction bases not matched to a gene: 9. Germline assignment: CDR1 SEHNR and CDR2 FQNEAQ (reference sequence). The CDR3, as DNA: TGTGCCAGCAGCTTTCTACAGGGGATACGTAATGAGCAGTTCTTC. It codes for CASSFLQGIRNEQFF.

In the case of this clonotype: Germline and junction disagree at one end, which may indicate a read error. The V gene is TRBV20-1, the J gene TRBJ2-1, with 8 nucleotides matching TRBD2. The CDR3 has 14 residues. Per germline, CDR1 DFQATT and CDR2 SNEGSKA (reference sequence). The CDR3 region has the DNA TGCAGTACTAGCCCAGCGGGGGCTCGAAATGAGCAGTTCTTC. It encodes CSTSPAGARNEQFF.